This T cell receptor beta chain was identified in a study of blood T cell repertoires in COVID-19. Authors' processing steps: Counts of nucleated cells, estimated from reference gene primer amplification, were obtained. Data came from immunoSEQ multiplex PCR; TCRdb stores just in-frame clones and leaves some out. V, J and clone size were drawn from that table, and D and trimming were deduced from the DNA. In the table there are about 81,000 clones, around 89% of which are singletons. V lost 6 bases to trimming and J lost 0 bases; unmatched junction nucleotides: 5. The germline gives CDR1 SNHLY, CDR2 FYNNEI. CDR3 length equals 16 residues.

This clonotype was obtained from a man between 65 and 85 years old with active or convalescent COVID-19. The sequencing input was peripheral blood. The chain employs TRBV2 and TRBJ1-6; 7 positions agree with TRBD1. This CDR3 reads CASSSQGSSYNSPLHF. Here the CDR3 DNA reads TGTGCCAGCAGCTCACAGGGGAGCTCCTATAATTCACCCCTCCACTTT.